The sequence of this TCR beta chain was determined in a study of T cell repertoires in cytomegalovirus infection. Germline loops: CDR1 LGHNA, CDR2 YNFKEQ. With 0 bases removed from V and 0 bases from J, the gap between germline ends came to 14 bases. The CDR3 covers 18 residues. TCRdb passed the reads through MiXCR, listing each CDR3 protein once. The sample comprises more than 650,000 distinct CDR3 sequences, 35% to 40% of which are singletons, and roughly 2.9% rests with the top ten. The clonotype was recovered from a human donor in good health (CMV status not recorded). Some clones in this sample may be carry-over from other donors' samples. Sequenced material: PBMCs. The rearrangement links TRBV4-2 to TRBJ1-4; perhaps TRBD1 as D (5 bases). The CDR3: CASSQDHGATATNEKLFF. CDR3 DNA sequence: TGTGCCAGCAGCCAAGATCACGGGGCGACAGCAACTAATGAAAAACTGTTTTTT.